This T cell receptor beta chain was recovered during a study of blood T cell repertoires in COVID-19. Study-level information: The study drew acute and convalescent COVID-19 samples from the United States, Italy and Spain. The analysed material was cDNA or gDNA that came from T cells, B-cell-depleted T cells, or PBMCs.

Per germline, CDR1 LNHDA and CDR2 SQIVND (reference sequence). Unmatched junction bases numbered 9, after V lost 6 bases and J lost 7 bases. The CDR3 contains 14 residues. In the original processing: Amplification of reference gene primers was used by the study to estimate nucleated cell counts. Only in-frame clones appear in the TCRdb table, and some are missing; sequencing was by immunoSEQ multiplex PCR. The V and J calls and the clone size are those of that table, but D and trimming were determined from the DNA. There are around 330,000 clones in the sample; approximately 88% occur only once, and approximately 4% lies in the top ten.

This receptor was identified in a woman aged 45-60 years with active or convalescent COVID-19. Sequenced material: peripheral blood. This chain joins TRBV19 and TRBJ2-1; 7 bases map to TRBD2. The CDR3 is CASSGRPAPNEQFF. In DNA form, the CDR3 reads TGTGCCAGTAGCGGGAGGCCAGCCCCGAATGAGCAGTTCTTC.